This T cell receptor (beta chain) was identified during a study of molecular identifiers for immune sequencing clone quantification. Study-wide context: Four portions were sequenced after RNA from roughly 18,000 or 92,000 naive CD8 cells was split five ways in replicates.

In germline, CDR1 is MNHEY, CDR2 SMNVEV (reference sequence). The CDR3 is 14 residues long. Naive CD8 T cells were sorted as CD8+CD4-CCR7+CD45RA+. TCRdb itself ran the PCR reads through MiXCR, one entry per CDR3 protein. The table has tens of thousands of distinct CDR3 sequences, less than 20% seen once. As regards this clonotype: A much larger clone differs from this one at a single base, so this may be a read error.

This sequence was found in a human donor in good health. Some libraries in this study had Jurkat cell RNA spiked in. Sample: naive CD8+ T cells from blood, with Jurkat cell RNA spiked in. The subset is: FACS-sorted CD8+CD4-CCR7+CD45RA+ naive T cells. The J gene is TRBJ2-7, the V gene TRBV27; maybe TRBD1 (6 bases). Here the CDR3 DNA reads TGTACCAGCAGGATCCGGACAGCTTCCTACGAGCAGTACTTC. As protein: CTSRIRTASYEQYF.